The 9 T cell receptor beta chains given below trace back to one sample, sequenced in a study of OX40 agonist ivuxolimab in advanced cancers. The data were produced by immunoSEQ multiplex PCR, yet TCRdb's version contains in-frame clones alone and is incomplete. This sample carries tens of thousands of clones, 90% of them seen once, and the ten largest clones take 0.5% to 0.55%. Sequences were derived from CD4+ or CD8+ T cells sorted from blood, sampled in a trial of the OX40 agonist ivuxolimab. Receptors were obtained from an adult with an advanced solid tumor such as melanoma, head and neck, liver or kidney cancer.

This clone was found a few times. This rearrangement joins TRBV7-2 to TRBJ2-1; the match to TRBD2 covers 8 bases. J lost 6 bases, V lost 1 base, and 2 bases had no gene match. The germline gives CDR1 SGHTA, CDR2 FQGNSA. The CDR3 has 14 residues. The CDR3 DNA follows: TGTGCCAGCAGCTTAGTTGGGACTAGCAATGAGCAGTTCTTC. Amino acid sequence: CASSLVGTSNEQFF. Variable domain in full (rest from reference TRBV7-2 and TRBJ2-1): GAGVSQSPSNKVTEKGKDVELRCDPISGHTALYWYRQSLGQGLEFLIYFQGNSAPDKSGLPSDRFSAERTGGSVSTLTIQRTQQEDSAVYLCASSLVGTSNEQFFGPGTRLTVL.

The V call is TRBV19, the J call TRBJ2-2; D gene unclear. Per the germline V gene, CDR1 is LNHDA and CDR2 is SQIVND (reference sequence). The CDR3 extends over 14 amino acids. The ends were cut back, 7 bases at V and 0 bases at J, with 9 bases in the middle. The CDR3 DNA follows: TGTGCCAGTAATGGGGTTGCGAACACCGGGGAGCTGTTTTTT. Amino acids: CASNGVANTGELFF.

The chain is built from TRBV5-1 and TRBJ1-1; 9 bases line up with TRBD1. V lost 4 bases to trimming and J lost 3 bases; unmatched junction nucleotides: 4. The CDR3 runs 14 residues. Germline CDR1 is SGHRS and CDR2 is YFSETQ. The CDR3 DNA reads TGCGCCAGCAGCAGACGGACAGGGGACACTGAAGCTTTCTTT. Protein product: CASSRRTGDTEAFF.

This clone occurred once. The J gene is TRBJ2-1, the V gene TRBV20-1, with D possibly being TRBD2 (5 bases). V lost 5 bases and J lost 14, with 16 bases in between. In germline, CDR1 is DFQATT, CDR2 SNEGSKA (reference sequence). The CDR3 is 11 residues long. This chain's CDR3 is CSAQRLPLEFF. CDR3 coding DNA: TGCAGTGCTCAGCGGCTTCCTCTGGAGTTCTTC.

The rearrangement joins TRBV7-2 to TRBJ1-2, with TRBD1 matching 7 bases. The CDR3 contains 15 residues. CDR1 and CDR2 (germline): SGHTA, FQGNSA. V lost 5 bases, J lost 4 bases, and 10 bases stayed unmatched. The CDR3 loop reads CASSRIRQGGYGYTF. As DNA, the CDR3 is TGTGCCAGCAGCCGAATAAGACAGGGAGGCTATGGCTACACCTTC.

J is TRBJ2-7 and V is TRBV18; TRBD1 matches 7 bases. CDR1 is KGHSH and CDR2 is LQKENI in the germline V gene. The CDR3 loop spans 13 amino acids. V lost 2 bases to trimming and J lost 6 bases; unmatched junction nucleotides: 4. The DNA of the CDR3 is TGTGCCAGCTCACCAAAGGGGGCGGTCGAGCAGTACTTC. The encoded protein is CASSPKGAVEQYF.

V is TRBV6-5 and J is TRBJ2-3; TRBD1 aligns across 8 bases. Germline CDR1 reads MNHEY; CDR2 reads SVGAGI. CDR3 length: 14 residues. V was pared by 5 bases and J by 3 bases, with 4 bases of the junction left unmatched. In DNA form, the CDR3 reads TGTGCCAGCAGTACTCAGGGGGCGACAGATACGCAGTATTTT. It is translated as CASSTQGATDTQYF.

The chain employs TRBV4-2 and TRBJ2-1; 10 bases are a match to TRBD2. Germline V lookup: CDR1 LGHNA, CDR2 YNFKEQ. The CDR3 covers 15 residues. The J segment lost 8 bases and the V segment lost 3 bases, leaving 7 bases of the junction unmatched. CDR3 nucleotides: TGTGCCAGCAGCCAGGCCGGGACTAGCGATGATGAGCAGTTCTTC. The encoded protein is CASSQAGTSDDEQFF.

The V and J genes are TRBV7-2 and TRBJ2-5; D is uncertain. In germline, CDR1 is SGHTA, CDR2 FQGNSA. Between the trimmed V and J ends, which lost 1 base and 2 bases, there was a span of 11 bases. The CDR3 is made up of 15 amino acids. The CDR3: CASSLEGSRQETQYF. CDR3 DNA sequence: TGTGCCAGCAGCTTAGAGGGCAGCCGACAAGAGACCCAGTACTTC.